These 22 T cell receptor beta chains originate from one sample sequenced in a study of blood T cell repertoires in COVID-19. Repertoires were generated with immunoSEQ multiplex PCR, while TCRdb's copy carries only in-frame clones and drops some. The data contain about 200,000 clones, under 90% of them singletons. What was sequenced was PBMCs or T cells enriched from blood (not recorded which). The receptor source for this set is a woman in her twenties or thirties with acute COVID-19.

A note on this clone: Other DNA sequences within the sample encode an identical CDR3. The rearrangement joins TRBV5-6 to TRBJ2-7; 10 bases are shared with TRBD1. Per the germline V gene, CDR1 is SGHDT and CDR2 is YYEEEE. Trimming took 5 bases from V and 3 from J; bases not matched to a gene: 5. The CDR3 length is 14 residues. DNA of the CDR3: TGTGCCAGCAGTCTCCGGGACAGGGGCTACGAGCAGTACTTC. Amino acid sequence: CASSLRDRGYEQYF.

The rearrangement links TRBV11-3 to TRBJ2-2; no clear D gene. Trimming took off 5 bases at V and 6 bases at J, with 4 bases between the two ends. The V gene's germline CDR1 is SGHNT and CDR2 YENEEA. CDR3 length equals 11 residues. In DNA form, the CDR3 reads TGTGCCAGCAGCACTTCCGGGGAGCTGTTTTTT. Amino acids: CASSTSGELFF.

The chain carries TRBV7-9 and TRBJ1-6, with D tentatively TRBD1 (6 bases). Germline CDR1 reads SEHNR; CDR2 reads FQNEAQ (reference sequence). The CDR3 spans 14 residues. Between the trimmed V and J ends, which lost 3 bases and 5 bases, there was a span of 8 bases. Here the CDR3 DNA reads TGTGCCAGCAGCTTGGACAGCGATAATTCACCCCTCCACTTT. Protein product: CASSLDSDNSPLHF.

This clone was counted once. CDR3 DNA sequence: TGCGCCAGCAGCTTGTCTAGCGGGGGAATTTCGCACGAGCAGTACTTC. This encodes CASSLSSGGISHEQYF. V usage is TRBV5-1 and J usage is TRBJ2-7, with 10 positions matching TRBD2. Germline trimming cut 1 base from V and 5 bases from J; bases unmatched to any gene: 9. The germline V gene encodes CDR1 SGHRS and CDR2 YFSETQ. This CDR3 spans 16 amino acids.

The V gene is TRBV5-5, the J gene TRBJ1-2; 9 nucleotides align to TRBD1. Germline trimming cut 0 bases from V and 6 bases from J; bases unmatched to any gene: 12. Germline V gene data show CDR1 as SGHKS and CDR2 as YYEKEE (reference sequence). The CDR3 covers 17 residues. The CDR3 DNA reads as TGTGCCAGCAGCTTGGTCTGGTACGGGACAGGGAAGGATGGCTACACCTTC. It translates to CASSLVWYGTGKDGYTF.

The gene calls are TRBV6-2 or TRBV6-3 and TRBJ2-5, with 7 bases aligning to TRBD1. This CDR3 contains 15 residues. Germline V CDR1 and CDR2: MNHEY, SVGEGT. V gave up 3 bases and J gave up 5 bases; unmatched junction bases: 9. This CDR3 is CASSYDHRGLETQYF. The CDR3 nucleotides read TGTGCCAGCAGTTATGATCACAGGGGTTTGGAGACCCAGTACTTC.

The V call is TRBV5-4, the J call TRBJ2-7, with TRBD2 identical over 10 bases. This CDR3 is built from 15 residues. Trimming removed 4 bases from V and 5 bases from J; junction bases left unmatched: 9. Germline V lookup: CDR1 SGHNT, CDR2 YYREEE (reference sequence). This chain's CDR3 is CASSIKRGGVHEQYF. CDR3 DNA sequence: TGTGCCAGCAGCATAAAGCGGGGGGGCGTACACGAGCAGTACTTC.

J is TRBJ2-5 and V is TRBV6-5, with D perhaps TRBD1 (5 bases). CDR1 and CDR2 from the germline V gene are MNHEY and SVGAGI. V lost 10 bases, J lost 3 bases, and 12 bases lay in between. The CDR3 sequence is 12 residues long. The CDR3 sequence: CATTPREETQYF. In DNA form, the CDR3 reads TGTGCCACCACCCCCAGGGAAGAGACCCAGTACTTC.

The V and J genes are TRBV2 and TRBJ1-1, with D tentatively TRBD1 (5 bases). Germline CDR1 and CDR2: SNHLY and FYNNEI. The CDR3 extends over 14 amino acids. With 8 bases removed from V and 2 bases from J, the gap between germline ends came to 15 bases. The CDR3 loop is CASSEGLINTEAFF. The DNA for the CDR3 is TGTGCCAGCTCCGAGGGACTGATAAACACTGAAGCTTTCTTT.

The chain couples TRBV28 to TRBJ1-4; tentatively, D is TRBD1 (6 bases). The length of the CDR3 is 15 residues. In germline, CDR1 is MDHEN, CDR2 SYDVKM. Deletions cut 1 base from V and 13 bases from J, with 19 bases between. In DNA form, the CDR3 reads TGTGCCAGCAGTTTATTGACAGGACCCGGTGGAGGACTGTTTTTT. Translating gives CASSLLTGPGGGLFF. Full variable domain (missing parts from reference TRBV28 and TRBJ1-4): DVKVTQSSRYLVKRTGEKVFLECVQDMDHENMFWYRQDPGLGLRLIYFSYDVKMKEKGDIPEGYSVSREKKERFSLILESASTNQTSMYLCASSLLTGPGGGLFFGSGTQLSVL.

The rearrangement joins TRBV2 to TRBJ1-5; D is undetermined. The CDR3 is 15 amino acids. Trimming removed 3 bases at V and 1 base at J, with 10 bases between. From germline, CDR1 is SNHLY and CDR2 FYNNEI. The chain's CDR3 is CASSEHGRSNQPQHF. The DNA of the CDR3 is TGTGCCAGCAGTGAGCACGGGAGGAGCAATCAGCCCCAGCATTTT. Complete variable domain (other parts from reference TRBV2 and TRBJ1-5): EPEVTQTPSHQVTQMGQEVILRCVPISNHLYFYWYRQILGQKVEFLVSFYNNEISEKSEIFDDQFSVERPDGSNFTLKIRSTKLEDSAMYFCASSEHGRSNQPQHFGDGTRLSIL.

V gene TRBV5-5 combines with J gene TRBJ1-3; D is uncertain. V was cut by 0 bases and J by 1 base, with 14 bases left in between. The CDR3 runs to 17 residues. Germline V CDR1 and CDR2: SGHKS, YYEKEE (reference sequence). The CDR3 region has the DNA TGTGCCAGCAGCTTGGGAAGCCTCCCCGGGTCTGGAAACACCATATATTTT. It specifies CASSLGSLPGSGNTIYF.

J is TRBJ2-5 and V is TRBV7-9; a weak D match, TRBD2 (5 bases). The V and J ends lost 8 bases and 4 bases respectively, with 17 bases between them. The germline V gene encodes CDR1 SEHNR and CDR2 FQNEAQ (reference sequence). This CDR3 has 14 amino acids. The CDR3 loop reads CASPLKSGGETQYF. CDR3 nucleotides: TGTGCCAGCCCTCTGAAGAGCGGCGGAGAGACCCAGTACTTC.

V and J are TRBV7-8 and TRBJ1-1; D not certain. The germline V and J ends were trimmed by 3 bases and 4 bases, with 12 bases remaining between them. The CDR3 totals 14 residues. Germline CDR1 is SGHVS and CDR2 is FQNEAQ. The chain's CDR3 is CASSFPGRVTEAFF. The CDR3 DNA is TGTGCCAGCAGCTTTCCGGGGAGAGTCACTGAAGCTTTCTTT.

This clone is a singleton in its sample. This chain joins TRBV7-9 and TRBJ2-4, with D possibly TRBD2 on 5 matching bases. This CDR3 is 15 amino acids long. Per germline, CDR1 SEHNR and CDR2 FQNEAQ (reference sequence). Trimming removed 5 bases at V and 3 bases at J, with 14 bases between. This CDR3 reads CASSKSGDGKNIQYF. In nucleotides, the CDR3 is TGTGCCAGCAGCAAGTCCGGGGATGGCAAAAACATTCAGTACTTC.

Note on this clone: At the DNA level, this CDR3 is encoded by other sequences in the same sample as well. V is TRBV5-1 and J is TRBJ2-3; possible D gene TRBD1, 6 bases. V was cut by 0 bases and J by 0 bases, with 8 bases left in between. Per the germline V gene, CDR1 is SGHRS and CDR2 is YFSETQ. The CDR3 has 15 amino acids. CDR3 in DNA: TGCGCCAGCAGCTTGGAGGGGGATAGCACAGATACGCAGTATTTT. This sequence encodes CASSLEGDSTDTQYF.

The chain has TRBV7-3 and TRBJ2-7; 7 nucleotides match TRBD1. The CDR3 has 15 residues. Trimming took 5 bases from V and 7 from J; bases not matched to a gene: 14. Germline V gives CDR1 SGHTA, CDR2 FQGTGA. This CDR3 reads CASSVAPGGTWEQYF. The CDR3 DNA reads TGTGCCAGCAGCGTAGCCCCAGGGGGAACTTGGGAGCAGTACTTC.

In its sample, this clone was seen once. The gene calls are TRBV30 and TRBJ1-6, with D tentatively TRBD1 (6 bases). V was shortened by 3 bases and J by 7 bases, with 13 bases between the two germline ends. The CDR3 runs to 14 residues. Germline V gene data show CDR1 as GTSNPN and CDR2 as SVGIG (reference sequence). Here the CDR3 DNA reads TGTGCCTGGAGCCGGGACATTCGGAATTCACCCCTCCACTTT. Its translation is CAWSRDIRNSPLHF.

V and J are TRBV5-8 and TRBJ2-7; 10 bases fit TRBD1. This CDR3 has 14 residues. Trimming took 3 bases from V and 7 from J; bases not matched to a gene: 7. CDR1 SGHTS and CDR2 YDEGEE come from the germline V gene. CDR3 protein: CASSSGTGDGEQYF. The CDR3 DNA is TGTGCCAGCAGCTCGGGGACAGGGGACGGGGAGCAGTACTTC.

J is TRBJ1-2 and V is TRBV28; 7 positions match TRBD1. CDR1 and CDR2 from the germline V gene are MDHEN and SYDVKM. The trim removed 1 base at V and 4 bases at J, leaving 6 bases unmatched. This CDR3 comprises 15 residues. CDR3 coding DNA: TGTGCCAGCAGTTTATTAGGGGGCAAAGGCTATGGCTACACCTTC. Encoded protein: CASSLLGGKGYGYTF.

The chain uses TRBV11-1 and TRBJ2-7; 10 bases line up with TRBD1. The V gene end was trimmed by 4 bases and the J gene end by 3 bases; junction bases not matched to a gene: 6. This CDR3 spans 15 amino acids. Germline V gene sequence: CDR1 SGHAT, CDR2 FQDESV (reference sequence). Here the CDR3 reads CASSYDRDRGYEQYF. The CDR3 coding sequence is TGTGCCAGCAGCTATGACCGGGACAGGGGCTACGAGCAGTACTTC.

The chain carries TRBV7-2 and TRBJ1-5; tentative D call: TRBD1 (6 bases). Germline V gives CDR1 SGHTA, CDR2 FQGNSA. The ends were cut back, 5 bases at V and 6 bases at J, with 14 bases in the middle. The CDR3 runs to 14 residues. The CDR3 sequence: CASSPHREGQPQHF. CDR3 DNA: TGTGCCAGCAGCCCGCACAGGGAAGGTCAGCCCCAGCATTTT. Together with reference TRBV7-2 and TRBJ1-5, the CDR3 gives the full variable domain: GAGVSQSPSNKVTEKGKDVELRCDPISGHTALYWYRQSLGQGLEFLIYFQGNSAPDKSGLPSDRFSAERTGGSVSTLTIQRTQQEDSAVYLCASSPHREGQPQHFGDGTRLSIL.